A single T cell receptor (beta chain) is shown here with its context. This clonotype was picked up a small number of times. Its recognized antigen is unknown. The record has no base qualities; no much larger clone is one base away. Ophthalmopathy patients had moderately to severely active disease, Clinical Activity Score of at least 3, NOSPECS grade of at least 4, and duration under 3 months. Exclusion was applied to patients with uncontrolled infections, other autoimmune diseases, pregnancy or lactation. Diagnoses were based on clinical symptoms, serum thyroxine and TRAb, thyroid ultrasound and orbital computed tomography. PBMCs were isolated from around 10 ml of fresh peripheral blood by Ficoll-Paque density gradient centrifugation. Trizol reagent was used to extract total RNA, and RNA quality was then checked on an Agilent 2100 Bioanalyzer. This entry belongs to a study of T cells in Graves' hyperthyroidism and ophthalmopathy (dated by TCRdb to between 2018 and 2021). A note on the overall study: Peripheral blood samples were taken at the time of initial diagnosis, prior to any treatment. In addition, the study compared T-cell repertoires in thyroid tissue and in blood from several Graves' hyperthyroidism patients. TCR Vbeta CDR3 sequencing of 135 peripheral blood samples (approximately 44 ophthalmopathy, some 75 hyperthyroidism and some 17 progressor patients) is reported in the paper. To identify distinguishing TCR V-J signatures, a discovery cohort of around 100 patients was used, comprising 40 to 45 with Graves' ophthalmopathy and approximately 57 with stable Graves' hyperthyroidism. After blood sampling, hyperthyroidism patients were treated with methimazole at a starting dose of 30 mg daily, and ophthalmopathy patients were treated with high-dose intravenous methylprednisolone. Prospective prediction of ophthalmopathy was tested in an independent validation cohort consisting of roughly 20 hyperthyroidism patients and about 17 patients who later progressed to ophthalmopathy. The 90 to 100 discovery patients were randomly divided into training and test sets at a 7:3 ratio.

Taken from cysteine to phenylalanine, the CDR3 has 15 residues. Only the CDR3 DNA stays, 45 bases, in frame from base 1. Trimming at the junction amounts to 1 base on V and 4 bases on J, and the germline ends lie 13 bases apart. The TCR beta CDR3 regions were amplified from the RNA transcripts. For the first round of RT-PCR on the TCR CDR3, the HTBI primer set was used together with the Qiagen OneStep RT-PCR kit. A second multiplex PCR round built the libraries, followed by size selection and purification. The libraries were sequenced on an Illumina HiSeq2000 using paired-end 100 bp reads. On the study's bioinformatics: SOAPnuke was used to process the raw data, removing reads that contained adapters or uncalled bases, had a mean Phred below 15, or lacked an exact match to the constant primer or identifier. High-quality paired reads were merged with COPE v1.2.5, and unique nucleotide sequences were defined as clonotypes. MiTCR v1.1 was used to align clonotypes to the IMGT TRBV, TRBD and TRBJ reference segments. Only V-J combinations with frequency above 0.0001, covering about 99% of repertoires, were analysed. A TCS score was defined as the ratio between F50 (clonal expansion) and ExV (chaos), using BLOSUM62-based TCRdist between CDR3 peptides within each V-J. Welch's t-statistics and random forest reduced 450 to 600 V-J features to roughly 13, which were used in a naive Bayes classifier (R e1071). Using fastp at Q25 and MiXCR, TCRdb reprocessed the public reads and kept productive beta chains. One record per CDR3 amino acid sequence lists the most common genes and DNA. V and J calls and clone size were set by TCRdb, not the authors. The sample profile shows approximately 690,000 distinct CDR3 sequences; around 21% of them were found once. Roughly a third of the sample is taken by the ten largest.

General findings and caveats noted by the study authors: Most expanded thyroid clonotypes (frequency above 0.001) were also detected in blood, suggesting blood repertoires may reflect thyroid immune responses. No statistical method was used to fix the sample size in advance, and group allocation was not hidden from the investigators. A 13 V-J signature model separated ophthalmopathy from stable hyperthyroidism, with approximately 87% sensitivity and 81.08% specificity in cross-validation and 80%/75% in testing. In validation, the model predicted progression to ophthalmopathy a median of roughly 6.5 months before onset, with roughly 70% sensitivity and about 75% specificity.

The origin of this receptor is a man aged 25 to 45 with Graves' ophthalmopathy. Sequencing was performed on blood. The chain joins TRBV12-3 or TRBV12-4 to TRBJ1-1, with TRBD1 perhaps the D gene, on 6 matching bases. The CDR3 region has the sequence CASSLGGRGVTEAFF. The sequenced DNA is TGTGCCAGCAGTTTAGGTGGGAGGGGGGTCACTGAAGCTTTCTTT.